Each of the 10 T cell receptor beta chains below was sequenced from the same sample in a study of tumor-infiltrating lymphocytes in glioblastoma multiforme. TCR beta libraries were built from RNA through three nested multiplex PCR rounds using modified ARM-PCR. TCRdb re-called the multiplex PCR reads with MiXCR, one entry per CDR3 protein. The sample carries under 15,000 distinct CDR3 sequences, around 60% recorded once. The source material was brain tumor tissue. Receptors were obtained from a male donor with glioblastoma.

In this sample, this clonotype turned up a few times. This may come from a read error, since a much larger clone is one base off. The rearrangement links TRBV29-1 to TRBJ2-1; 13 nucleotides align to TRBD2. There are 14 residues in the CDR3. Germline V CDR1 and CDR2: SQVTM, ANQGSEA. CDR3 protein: CSVDGLAGDNAQFF. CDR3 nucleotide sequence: TGCAGCGTTGATGGACTAGCGGGAGACAATGCGCAGTTCTTC.

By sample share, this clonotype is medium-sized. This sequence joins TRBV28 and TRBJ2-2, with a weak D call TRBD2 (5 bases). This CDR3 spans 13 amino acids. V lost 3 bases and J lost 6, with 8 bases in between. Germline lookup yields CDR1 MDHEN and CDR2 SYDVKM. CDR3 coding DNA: TGTGCCAGCAGTTTGAGGGTGGCCGGGGAGCTGTTTTTT. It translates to CASSLRVAGELFF.

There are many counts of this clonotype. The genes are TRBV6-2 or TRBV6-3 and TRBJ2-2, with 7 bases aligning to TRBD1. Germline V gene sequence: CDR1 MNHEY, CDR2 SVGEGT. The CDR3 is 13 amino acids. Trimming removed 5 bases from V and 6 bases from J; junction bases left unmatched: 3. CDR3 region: CASSRQGAGELFF. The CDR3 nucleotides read TGTGCCAGCAGTAGACAGGGCGCCGGGGAGCTGTTTTTT.

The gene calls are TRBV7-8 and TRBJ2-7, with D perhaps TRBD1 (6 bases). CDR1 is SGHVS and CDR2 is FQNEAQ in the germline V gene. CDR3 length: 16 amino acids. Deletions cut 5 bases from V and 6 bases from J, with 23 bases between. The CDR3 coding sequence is TGTGCCAGCAGCCCCGTAACAGGGATAGGGCTTTCCGAGCAGTACTTC. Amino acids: CASSPVTGIGLSEQYF.

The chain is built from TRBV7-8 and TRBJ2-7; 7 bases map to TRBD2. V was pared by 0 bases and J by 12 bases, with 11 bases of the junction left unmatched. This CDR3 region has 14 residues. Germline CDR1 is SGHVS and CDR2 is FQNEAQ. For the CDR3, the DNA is TGTGCCAGCAGCTTAGCGACGGGGGGTTACAAGCGGTACTTC. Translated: CASSLATGGYKRYF.

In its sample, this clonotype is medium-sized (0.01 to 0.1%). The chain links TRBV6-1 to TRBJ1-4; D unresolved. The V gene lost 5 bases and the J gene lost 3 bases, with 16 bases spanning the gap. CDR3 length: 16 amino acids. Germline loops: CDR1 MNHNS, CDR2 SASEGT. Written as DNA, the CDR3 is TGTGCCAGCAGTCCCAGCGGGGTTGGGGCTAATGAAAAACTGTTTTTT. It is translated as CASSPSGVGANEKLFF.

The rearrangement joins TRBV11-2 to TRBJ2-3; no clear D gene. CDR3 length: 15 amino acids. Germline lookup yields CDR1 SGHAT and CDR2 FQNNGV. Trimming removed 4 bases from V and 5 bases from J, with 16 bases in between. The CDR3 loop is CASSYWAQKGDTQYF. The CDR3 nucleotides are TGTGCCAGCAGCTACTGGGCTCAGAAGGGAGATACGCAGTATTTT.

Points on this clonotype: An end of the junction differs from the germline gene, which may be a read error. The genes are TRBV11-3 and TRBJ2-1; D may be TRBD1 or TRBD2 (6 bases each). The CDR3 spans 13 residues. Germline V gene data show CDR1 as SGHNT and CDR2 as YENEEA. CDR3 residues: CASSSRGESEKSF. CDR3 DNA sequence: TGTGCCAGCAGCTCGAGGGGGGAGAGTGAGAAGTCCTTC.

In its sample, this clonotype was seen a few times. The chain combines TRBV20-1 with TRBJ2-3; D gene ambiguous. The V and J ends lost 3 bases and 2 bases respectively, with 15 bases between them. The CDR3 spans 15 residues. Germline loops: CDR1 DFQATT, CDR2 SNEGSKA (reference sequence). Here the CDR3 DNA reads TGCAGTGCTAGGGCCCCGGCGCATAACACAGATACGCAGTATTTT. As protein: CSARAPAHNTDTQYF.

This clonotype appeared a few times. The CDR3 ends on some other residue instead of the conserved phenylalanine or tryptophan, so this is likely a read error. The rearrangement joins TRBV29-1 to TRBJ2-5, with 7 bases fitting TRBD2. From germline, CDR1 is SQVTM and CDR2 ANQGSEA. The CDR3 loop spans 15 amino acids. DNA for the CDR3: TGCAGTGTTGAATGGGAGGGGCAGAATCAAGAGACCCAGTACCTC. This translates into CSVEWEGQNQETQYL.